A selection of T cell receptor beta chains follows, all from one sample in a study of OX40 agonist ivuxolimab in advanced cancers. Using immunoSEQ multiplex PCR, the repertoire was profiled, and TCRdb retains in-frame clones only, with some absent. The sample yields tens of thousands of clones, approximately 94% seen once. The starting material was CD4+ or CD8+ T cells sorted from blood, obtained in a trial of the OX40 agonist ivuxolimab. Receptors were obtained from an adult with an advanced solid tumor such as melanoma, head and neck, liver or kidney cancer. Both conserved end residues are part of each CDR3. Fields, in order: clone size, J gene, V gene, D gene, CDR3 DNA, CDR3 protein. D genes are given only for firm matches. Clone size is not always given. Where it is, it says once, few, many or a class for expanded clones.

size: .; J: TRBJ2-1; V: TRBV15; D: TRBD2; DNA: TGTGCCGCCACTAGCGGGAGGGCCTTGAATGAGCAGTTCTTC; CDR3: CAATSGRALNEQFF
size: .; J: TRBJ2-7; V: TRBV7-9; D: .; DNA: TGTGCCAGCCTTACGGACAGTTTAATCGAGCAGCAGTACTTC; CDR3: CASLTDSLIEQQYF
size: .; J: TRBJ1-4; V: TRBV15; D: TRBD1; DNA: TGTGCCACCAAGCCAGGGGGGAATGAAAAACTGTTTTTT; CDR3: CATKPGGNEKLFF
size: .; J: TRBJ2-7; V: TRBV5-1; D: TRBD2; DNA: TGCGCCAGCAGCTCGGTCGCGGGGGGAAGCGAGCAGTACTTC; CDR3: CASSSVAGGSEQYF
size: .; J: TRBJ1-5; V: TRBV19; D: .; DNA: TGTGCCAGTAGTACCTCCCTTAAGCCCCAGCATTTT; CDR3: CASSTSLKPQHF
size: once; J: TRBJ1-1; V: TRBV28; D: TRBD1; DNA: TGTGCCAGCAGCTACAGGGGGCTGAACACTGAAGCTTTCTTT; CDR3: CASSYRGLNTEAFF
size: .; J: TRBJ1-1; V: TRBV9; D: .; DNA: TGTGCCAGCAGCCCAAGGGACACTGAAGCTTTCTTT; CDR3: CASSPRDTEAFF
size: .; J: TRBJ2-2; V: TRBV5-1; D: TRBD1; DNA: TGCGCCAGCAGCATAGGACAGGGGCCCGTGAATATGAACACCGGGGAGCTGTTTTTT; CDR3: CASSIGQGPVNMNTGELFF
size: .; J: TRBJ2-7; V: TRBV27; D: TRBD2; DNA: TGTGCCAGCAGTTTAGTAGCGGGAGAATCCTACGAGCAGTACTTC; CDR3: CASSLVAGESYEQYF
size: .; J: TRBJ2-3; V: TRBV6-5; D: .; DNA: TGTGCCAGCAGTCAAGAGTTACCGACAGATACGCAGTATTTT; CDR3: CASSQELPTDTQYF
size: .; J: TRBJ1-1; V: TRBV5-1; D: TRBD1; DNA: TGCGCCAGCAACGCGGGACAGGGGATGAACACTGAAGCTTTCTTT; CDR3: CASNAGQGMNTEAFF
size: .; J: TRBJ2-1; V: TRBV4-1; D: .; DNA: TGCGCCAGCAGCCAAGAGTTAGTAAACGACGAAAATGAGCAGTTCTTC; CDR3: CASSQELVNDENEQFF
size: .; J: TRBJ1-6; V: TRBV6-1; D: .; DNA: TGTGCCAGCAGTGAAGGGACCGCCTATAATTCACCCCTCCACTTT; CDR3: CASSEGTAYNSPLHF
size: once; J: TRBJ2-6; V: TRBV6-1; D: .; DNA: TGTGCCAGCAGTGATACAGGGTCTGGGGCCAACGTCCTGACTTTC; CDR3: CASSDTGSGANVLTF
size: .; J: TRBJ2-7; V: TRBV11-3; D: TRBD2; DNA: TGTGCCAGCAGCCTAGCGGGGACCTACGAGCAGTACTTC; CDR3: CASSLAGTYEQYF
size: .; J: TRBJ1-4; V: TRBV6-5; D: .; DNA: TGTGCCAGCTCTGGTAGAATGGCAACTAATGAAAAACTGTTTTTT; CDR3: CASSGRMATNEKLFF
size: .; J: TRBJ1-1; V: TRBV15; D: .; DNA: TGTGCCACCAGCAGACCCCATCGGGGGGACACTGAAGCTTTCTTT; CDR3: CATSRPHRGDTEAFF
size: .; J: TRBJ1-1; V: TRBV6-5; D: .; DNA: TGTGCCAGCAGTTTCGTGGGGGGGGACACTGAAGCTTTCTTT; CDR3: CASSFVGGDTEAFF
size: few; J: TRBJ2-7; V: TRBV5-1; D: .; DNA: TGCGCCAGCAGCTTGGAAGGCTACGAGCAGTACTTC; CDR3: CASSLEGYEQYF
size: .; J: TRBJ2-7; V: TRBV6-1; D: TRBD1; DNA: TGTGCCAGCAGACCCGTCCAGGGGGACTACGAGCAGTACTTC; CDR3: CASRPVQGDYEQYF
size: .; J: TRBJ2-2; V: TRBV15; D: TRBD1; DNA: TGTGCCACCAGCAGAGTTATCGGCAGGGGGTACACCGGGGAGCTGTTTTTT; CDR3: CATSRVIGRGYTGELFF
size: .; J: TRBJ1-3; V: TRBV4-2; D: TRBD1; DNA: TGTGCCAGCAGCCAAACCGGGACAGGGGCTGGAAACACCATATATTTT; CDR3: CASSQTGTGAGNTIYF
size: .; J: TRBJ2-1; V: TRBV11-2; D: .; DNA: TGTGCCAGCAGCTCACCAGGGGGGATCTTATACAATGAGCAGTTCTTC; CDR3: CASSSPGGILYNEQFF
size: .; J: TRBJ1-2; V: TRBV6-1; D: .; DNA: TGTGCCAGCAGTGATCAGAGGGGCAGGTACTATGGCTACACCTTC; CDR3: CASSDQRGRYYGYTF
size: once; J: TRBJ1-5; V: TRBV5-5; D: .; DNA: TGTGCCAGCAGCCAGGGCAATCAGCCCCAGCATTTT; CDR3: CASSQGNQPQHF
size: .; J: TRBJ2-1; V: TRBV6-1; D: TRBD2; DNA: TGTGCCAGCAGTACCCGACTAGCGGGGTACAATGAGCAGTTCTTC; CDR3: CASSTRLAGYNEQFF
size: .; J: TRBJ1-2; V: TRBV19; D: .; DNA: TGTGCCAGTGCCCAAGACAGATATGGCTACACCTTC; CDR3: CASAQDRYGYTF
size: .; J: TRBJ1-6; V: TRBV7-9; D: .; DNA: TGTGCCAGCAGACCTAACGGGACAATTAATTCACCCCTCCACTTT; CDR3: CASRPNGTINSPLHF
size: .; J: TRBJ1-4; V: TRBV4-3; D: .; DNA: TGCGCCAGCCGACCCGCGGGGTTGGGTAATGAAAAACTGTTTTTT; CDR3: CASRPAGLGNEKLFF
size: .; J: TRBJ2-1; V: TRBV2; D: .; DNA: TGTGCCAGCAGTGAGCTTGAGGCGGGGTTCTACACTGAGCAGTTCTTC; CDR3: CASSELEAGFYTEQFF
size: .; J: TRBJ2-3; V: TRBV5-4; D: .; DNA: TGTGCCAGCAGCCCCGGCGCAGATACGCAGTATTTT; CDR3: CASSPGADTQYF
size: .; J: TRBJ2-7; V: TRBV19; D: .; DNA: TGTGCCAGTAGCCTCGGAACCGAAGTCTACGAGCAGTACTTC; CDR3: CASSLGTEVYEQYF
size: .; J: TRBJ1-1; V: TRBV5-6; D: .; DNA: TGTGCCAGCAGTCTGGGGGCTAACACTGAAGCTTTCTTT; CDR3: CASSLGANTEAFF